The entry below gives a single T cell receptor beta chain sequence along with its context. The sample is drawn from a study of blood T cell repertoires in COVID-19. Donors were grouped by their self-reported clinical history. Measured with immunoSEQ multiplex PCR; TCRdb has only the in-frame clones, and not every one. The sample contains 250,000 to 300,000 clones, approximately 91% of which appear only once. The germline V gene encodes CDR1 GTSNPN and CDR2 SVGIG (reference sequence). The CDR3 runs 16 residues. V was cut by 0 bases and J by 3 bases, with 17 bases left in between. This clonotype originated in a woman in her forties with acute COVID-19. The sequencing input was PBMCs or T cells enriched from blood (not recorded which). The V call is TRBV30, the J call TRBJ1-1; TRBD1 might be the D (5 bases). The CDR3 nucleotides read TGTGCCTGGAGTGTACGGGTAGGGGTTTACGACACTGAAGCTTTCTTT. Translating gives CAWSVRVGVYDTEAFF.